This TCR beta chain was documented in a study of OX40 agonist ivuxolimab in advanced cancers. At the level of the whole study: Ivuxolimab was an agonistic, fully human IgG2 monoclonal antibody directed against OX40 (CD134), a costimulatory receptor. Among the roughly 50 dose-escalation patients, some 20 had hepatocellular carcinoma, around 15 melanoma, 9 renal cell carcinoma and 9 head and neck cancer. The paper describes the monotherapy dose-escalation part (N ≈ 50 patients) of the phase I trial of ivuxolimab. Intravenous ivuxolimab was administered to patients every 2 weeks at six dose levels: 0.01, 0.1, 0.3, 1.5, 3 and 10 mg/kg. Partial responses occurred in three dose-escalation patients, of whom one had hepatocellular carcinoma and two had cutaneous melanoma. Peripheral TCRbeta sequencing aimed to test whether ivuxolimab altered TCR sequence diversity and caused clonal T-cell expansion. A male proportion of under 85% and a mean age of approximately 61 years, ranging from 23 to 79, were recorded for the dose-escalation cohort. Prior anti-PD-1, anti-PD-L1 or anti-CTLA-4 therapy was permitted, and approximately 40% of dose-escalation patients had received checkpoint inhibitors.

Broader findings and caveats from the paper: In the 0.1-3.0 mg/kg groups, partial responders were among the patients with the lowest normalized peripheral clonal expansion, particularly in CD8+ T cells. Which antigens the clonally expanded peripheral T cells were specific for was not determined. On average, CD8+ T cells showed more expanded clones than CD4+ T cells after ivuxolimab. At doses of 0.1 to 3.0 mg/kg, clonal expansion of both CD4+ and CD8+ T cells in blood was seen between baseline and week 6. Low levels of normalized T-cell clonal expansion were also seen in some nonresponding patients.

Genomic DNA was isolated from the sorted cells so that the TCRbeta CDR3 region could be sequenced. TCRbeta CDR3 regions were sequenced using the immunoSEQ Assay. TCRdb took over this immuneACCESS table, retaining in-frame rearrangements with V and J assigned. Such tables are incomplete; in checked studies, under half of the missing clones stem from an unresolved V gene, and the remainder is unexplained. The sample table shows over 55,000 clones, and roughly nine tenths are seen once. 1% to 1.2% of the sample is in the top ten clones. A note on this clone: Its antigen is still unknown. No clone much larger than this one lies a single base away; base qualities are absent.

The germline V gene specifies MGHRA as CDR1 and YSYEKL as CDR2. V gives up 5 bases and J gives up 1 base, and the segment between their germline ends measures 11 bases. CDR3 length: 14 amino acids, cysteine to phenylalanine. The retained sequence is limited to the CDR3, 42 bases, with the frame set at the first base. Patients with autoimmune disease history or receiving systemic immunosuppression were excluded from the trial. Peripheral blood for TCR sequencing was collected from all dose cohorts at baseline, on cycle 4 day 1, and on cycle 7 day 1. Samples were obtained from an open-label, multicenter, first-in-human phase I dose-escalation trial of ivuxolimab. Adults with locally advanced or metastatic melanoma, renal cell carcinoma, hepatocellular carcinoma or head and neck squamous cell carcinoma were enrolled in the trial. Before TCR sequencing, CD4+ T cells and CD8+ T cells from peripheral blood were sorted into separate populations.

This chain joins TRBV4-1 to TRBJ1-1; the D gene cannot be named for sure. Sequenced here: CD4+ or CD8+ T cells sorted from blood, sampled in a trial of the OX40 agonist ivuxolimab. The TCR originated in an adult with an advanced solid tumor such as melanoma, head and neck, liver or kidney cancer. The DNA sequence is given as TGCGCCAGCAGCAGCACAGTGGAGAACACTGAAGCTTTCTTT. Translated, this is CASSSTVENTEAFF.